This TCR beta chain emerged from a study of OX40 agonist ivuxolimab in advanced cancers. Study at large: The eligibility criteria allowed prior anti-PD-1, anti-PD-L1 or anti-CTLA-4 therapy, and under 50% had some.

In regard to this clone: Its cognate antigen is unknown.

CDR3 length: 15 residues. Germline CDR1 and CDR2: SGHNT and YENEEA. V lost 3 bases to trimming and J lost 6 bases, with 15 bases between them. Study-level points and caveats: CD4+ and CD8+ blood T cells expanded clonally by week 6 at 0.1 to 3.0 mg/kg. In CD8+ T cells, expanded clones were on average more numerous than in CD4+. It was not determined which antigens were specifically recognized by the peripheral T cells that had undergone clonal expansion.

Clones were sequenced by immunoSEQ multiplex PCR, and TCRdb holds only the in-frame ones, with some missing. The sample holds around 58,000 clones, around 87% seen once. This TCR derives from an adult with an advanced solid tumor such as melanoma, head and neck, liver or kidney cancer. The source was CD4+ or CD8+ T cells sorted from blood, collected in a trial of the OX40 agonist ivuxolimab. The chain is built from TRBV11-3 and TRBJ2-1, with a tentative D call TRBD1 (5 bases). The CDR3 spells CASSLGLTQANEQFF. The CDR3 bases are TGTGCCAGCAGCTTGGGGCTCACTCAAGCCAATGAGCAGTTCTTC.